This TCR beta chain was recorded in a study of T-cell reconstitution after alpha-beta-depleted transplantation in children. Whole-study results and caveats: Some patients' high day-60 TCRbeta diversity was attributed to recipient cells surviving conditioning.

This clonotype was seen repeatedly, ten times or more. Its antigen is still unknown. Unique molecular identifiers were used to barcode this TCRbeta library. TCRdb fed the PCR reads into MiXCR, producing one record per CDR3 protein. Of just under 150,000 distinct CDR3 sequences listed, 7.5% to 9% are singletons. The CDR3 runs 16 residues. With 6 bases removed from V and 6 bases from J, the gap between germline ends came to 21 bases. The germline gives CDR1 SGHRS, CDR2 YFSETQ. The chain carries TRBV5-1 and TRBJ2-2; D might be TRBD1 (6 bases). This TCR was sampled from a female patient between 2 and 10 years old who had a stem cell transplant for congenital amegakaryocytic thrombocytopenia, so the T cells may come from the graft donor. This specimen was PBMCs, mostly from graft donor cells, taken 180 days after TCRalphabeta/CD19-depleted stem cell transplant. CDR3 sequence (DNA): TGCGCCAGCAAAACCGGACAGTCCGAGGCGGCCGGGGAGCTGTTTTTT. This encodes CASKTGQSEAAGELFF.